The clone carrying this T cell receptor beta chain has a count of ten or more. The TCR beta CDR3 regions underwent amplification from RNA transcripts. First-round RT-PCR with HTBI primers preceded a second-round multiplex PCR. TCRdb called the multiplex PCR reads again in MiXCR, with one record for every CDR3 protein. The sample records over 500,000 distinct CDR3 sequences, around a fifth being singletons. The source of the sample is a study of Graves' ophthalmopathy and Graves' hyperthyroidism. Germline V lookup: CDR1 WSHSY, CDR2 SAAADI. The CDR3 is made up of 13 amino acids. Between the trimmed V and J ends, which lost 3 bases and 7 bases, there was a span of 13 bases.

The sequencing sample was made of peripheral blood. This TCR derives from a young woman with stable Graves' hyperthyroidism. Some clones in this sample may be carry-over from other donors' samples. The V call is TRBV10-2, the J call TRBJ2-7, with D tentatively TRBD2 (5 bases). Here the CDR3 DNA reads TGCGCCAGCAGTGAAGCGGAGTATAGGGAGCAGTACTTC. Amino acid sequence: CASSEAEYREQYF.